This T cell receptor beta chain was recorded in a study of blood T cell repertoires in COVID-19. Study in general: The United States, Italy and Spain supplied acute and convalescent COVID-19 samples. Sources were T cells, B-cell-depleted T cells, or PBMCs; the material itself was cDNA or gDNA.

How the authors handled the data: Reference gene primer amplification yielded estimated nucleated cell counts. TCRdb's copy holds only in-frame clones and misses some; the assay was immunoSEQ multiplex PCR. For V, J and clone size, that table is used; D and trimming come from the DNA. The profile shows a few hundred thousand clones, roughly 86% of them singletons. Germline values: CDR1 SNHLY, CDR2 FYNNEI. The CDR3 is 13 residues long. J was trimmed by 6 bases and V by 6 bases; bases with no gene match: 7. Sequencing was done on a sample of peripheral blood. The rearrangement uses TRBV2 and TRBJ1-1; 7 bases map to TRBD1. The receptor was isolated from a man between 18 and 29 years old with active or convalescent COVID-19. The CDR3 bases are TGTGCCAGCAGGACCCGACAGGGCCCTGAAGCTTTCTTT. Protein: CASRTRQGPEAFF. Full variable domain (outside the CDR3, taken from reference TRBV2 and TRBJ1-1): EPEVTQTPSHQVTQMGQEVILRCVPISNHLYFYWYRQILGQKVEFLVSFYNNEISEKSEIFDDQFSVERPDGSNFTLKIRSTKLEDSAMYFCASRTRQGPEAFFGQGTRLTVV.